The 4 T cell receptor beta chains given below trace back to one sample, sequenced in a study of vaccination and CD4 T cells after COVID-19. Treatment denoted: approximately 9-day PBMC culture with coronavirus spike peptide pools or control peptides (ViraFEST assay). Scientists ran DNA taken from cultured CD4+ T cells through the Oncomine TCR Beta short-read assay for sequencing. From the PCR reads, TCRdb called clonotypes with MiXCR, one entry per CDR3 protein. There are 15,000 to 20,000 distinct CDR3 sequences in the sample; roughly 55% occur only once, and roughly a sixth lies in the top ten. These receptors lack a known antigen. The material sequenced was CD4+ T cells from blood, cultured in vitro, taken before SARS-CoV-2 vaccination. The receptor set was obtained from a human donor who had recovered from COVID-19.

V is TRBV7-2 and J is TRBJ2-1; D perhaps matches TRBD2 (6 bases). This CDR3 region has 14 residues. Germline CDR1 SGHTA, CDR2 FQGNSA. V was clipped by 5 bases and J by 9 bases, with 17 bases between them. This CDR3 is CASSPRLVMGEQFF. In DNA form, the CDR3 reads TGTGCCAGCAGCCCGAGACTAGTTATGGGTGAGCAGTTCTTC.

CDR3 sequence reads: CASSIGWDRNTGELFF. Here the CDR3 DNA reads TGTGCCAGTAGTATCGGATGGGACAGGAACACCGGGGAGCTGTTTTTT. This chain links TRBV19 with TRBJ2-2; 7 positions agree with TRBD1. This CDR3 is 16 amino acids long. Unmatched junction bases numbered 5, after V lost 3 bases and J lost 1 base. Germline lookup yields CDR1 LNHDA and CDR2 SQIVND (reference sequence).

The V and J genes are TRBV7-7 and TRBJ2-5, with D possibly TRBD2 on 6 matching bases. CDR3 length equals 13 residues. Germline assignment: CDR1 SSHAT and CDR2 FNYEAQ (reference sequence). The V gene lost 3 bases and the J gene lost 4 bases, with 9 bases spanning the gap. CDR3 coding DNA: TGTGCCAGCAGCTTTGGGGAGGTAGAGACCCAGTACTTC. Protein sequence: CASSFGEVETQYF.

This clonotype was observed a handful of times. J is TRBJ2-3 and V is TRBV20-1; D is possibly TRBD2 (6 bases). The CDR3 runs to 13 residues. Trimming stripped 6 bases from V and 2 bases from J, with 12 bases between. CDR1 is DFQATT, CDR2 SNEGSKA, per germline (reference sequence). The CDR3 sequence: CSALGGSTDTQYF. CDR3 nucleotide sequence: TGCAGTGCGCTGGGGGGATCCACAGATACGCAGTATTTT.